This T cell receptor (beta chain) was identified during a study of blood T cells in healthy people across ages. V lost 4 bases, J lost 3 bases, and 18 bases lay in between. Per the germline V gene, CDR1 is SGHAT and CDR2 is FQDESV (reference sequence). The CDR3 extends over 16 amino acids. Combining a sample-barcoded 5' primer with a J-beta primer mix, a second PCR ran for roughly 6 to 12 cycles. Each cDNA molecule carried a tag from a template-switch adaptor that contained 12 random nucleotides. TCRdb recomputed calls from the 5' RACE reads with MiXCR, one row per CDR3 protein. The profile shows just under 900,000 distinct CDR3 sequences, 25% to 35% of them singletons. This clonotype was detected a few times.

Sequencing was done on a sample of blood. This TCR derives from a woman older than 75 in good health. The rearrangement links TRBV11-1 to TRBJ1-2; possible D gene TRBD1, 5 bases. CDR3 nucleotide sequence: TGTGCCAGCAGCTCTACCGGGGGTATGGAGGACTATGGCTACACCTTC. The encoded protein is CASSSTGGMEDYGYTF.